Below, 12 T cell receptor beta chains from the same sample are listed, as sequenced in a study of blood T cell repertoires in COVID-19. Data came from immunoSEQ multiplex PCR; TCRdb stores just in-frame clones and leaves some out. The sample lists some 350,000 clones, approximately 86% occurring once. Sequencing was done on a sample of peripheral blood. The receptor set was obtained from a human donor in a cohort sampled during active COVID-19.

The chain combines TRBV7-6 with TRBJ1-4; no clear D gene. Trimming took off 1 base at V and 8 bases at J, with 14 bases between the two ends. Germline CDR1 is SGHVS and CDR2 is FNYEAQ. This CDR3 spans 15 amino acids. The CDR3 sequence: CASSLVAPPGEKLFF. CDR3 bases: TGTGCCAGCAGCTTAGTGGCCCCTCCTGGCGAAAAACTGTTTTTT.

The chain uses TRBV7-9 and TRBJ2-5; D gene ambiguous. This CDR3 region has 14 residues. The V and J ends lost 1 base and 1 base respectively, with 7 bases between them. The germline V gene has CDR1 SEHNR and CDR2 FQNEAQ (reference sequence). The CDR3 sequence: CASSLGVGQETQYF. In DNA form, the CDR3 reads TGTGCCAGCAGCTTAGGTGTCGGCCAAGAGACCCAGTACTTC.

This chain connects TRBV2 to TRBJ2-3; D may be TRBD2 (6 bases). The CDR3 length is 19 residues. Germline CDR1 reads SNHLY; CDR2 reads FYNNEI. With 5 bases removed from V and 2 bases from J, the gap between germline ends came to 26 bases. CDR3 sequence reads: CASSRGRNLGDRSTDTQYF. CDR3 nucleotides: TGTGCCAGCAGTCGGGGGAGGAACTTGGGAGACCGATCCACAGATACGCAGTATTTT.

The V gene is TRBV7-8, the J gene TRBJ1-3; D gene unclear. The V and J ends lost 2 bases and 2 bases respectively, with 10 bases between them. Germline lookup yields CDR1 SGHVS and CDR2 FQNEAQ. This CDR3 comprises 15 residues. The CDR3 is CASSLLYSAGNTIYF. The CDR3 coding sequence is TGTGCCAGCAGCTTACTCTATAGTGCTGGAAACACCATATATTTT. The full variable domain, completed using reference TRBV7-8 and TRBJ1-3, is GAGVSQSPRYKVAKRGQDVALRCDPISGHVSLFWYQQALGQGPEFLTYFQNEAQLDKSGLPSDRFFAERPEGSVSTLKIQRTQQEDSAVYLCASSLLYSAGNTIYFGEGSWLTVV.

The count of this clone is one. This sequence joins TRBV5-1 and TRBJ2-7; 9 bases fit TRBD1. Germline lookup yields CDR1 SGHRS and CDR2 YFSETQ. This CDR3 spans 16 amino acids. Germline trimming cut 4 bases from V and 4 bases from J; bases unmatched to any gene: 12. The CDR3 spells CASSIWPGTGTYEQYF. In DNA form, the CDR3 reads TGCGCCAGCAGCATATGGCCCGGGACAGGGACGTACGAGCAGTACTTC.

The rearrangement links TRBV28 to TRBJ2-3; a possible D gene is TRBD1 (5 bases). The CDR3 loop spans 13 amino acids. V lost 2 bases and J lost 3, with 6 bases in between. Germline V gene lookup returns CDR1 MDHEN and CDR2 SYDVKM. CDR3 region: CASSLQGTDTQYF. CDR3 nucleotide sequence: TGTGCCAGCAGTTTACAGGGAACAGATACGCAGTATTTT.

V and J are TRBV9 and TRBJ1-2; D is possibly TRBD1 (5 bases). The V gene's germline CDR1 is SGDLS and CDR2 YYNGEE. CDR3 length equals 17 residues. The germline V and J ends were trimmed by 0 bases and 0 bases, with 15 bases remaining between them. Here the CDR3 reads CASSVDFGADANYGYTF. The DNA of the CDR3 is TGTGCCAGCAGCGTAGATTTTGGGGCTGACGCTAACTATGGCTACACCTTC.

A single count supports this clone. The gene calls are TRBV5-4 and TRBJ2-3; 7 positions match TRBD2. Losses at the gene ends were 6 bases for V and 2 bases for J; bases not matched to a gene: 9. CDR1 and CDR2 from the germline V gene are SGHNT and YYREEE (reference sequence). This CDR3 is 15 amino acids long. The CDR3 nucleotides are TGTGCCAGCAAAAGAAGCGGGGAACCCACAGATACGCAGTATTTT. Its translation is CASKRSGEPTDTQYF.

J is TRBJ2-2 and V is TRBV5-1; 7 nucleotides line up with TRBD1. Germline CDR1 is SGHRS and CDR2 is YFSETQ. V shed 4 bases, J shed 1 base, and the junction held 4 bases outside the gene matches. The CDR3 totals 15 residues. CDR3 sequence (DNA): TGCGCCAGCAGCCCGCGGACAGGGAACACCGGGGAGCTGTTTTTT. It specifies CASSPRTGNTGELFF.

This chain uses TRBV7-9 with TRBJ2-1, with 10 bases aligning to TRBD2. This CDR3 contains 15 residues. Germline V gene lookup returns CDR1 SEHNR and CDR2 FQNEAQ (reference sequence). The V and J ends lost 5 bases and 6 bases, in that order; junction bases with no gene match: 7. The CDR3 sequence: CASSVSASGGNEQFF. DNA of the CDR3: TGTGCCAGCAGCGTCTCGGCTAGCGGGGGCAATGAGCAGTTCTTC.

V usage is TRBV9 and J usage is TRBJ1-2, with a possible D match to TRBD1 (6 bases). This CDR3 region has 16 residues. CDR1 is SGDLS and CDR2 is YYNGEE in the germline V gene. Trimming removed 3 bases from V and 4 bases from J, with 19 bases in between. The CDR3 nucleotides are TGTGCCAGCAGCGGCGGTCCGGGGGGGGCCGGCTATGGCTACACCTTC. Amino acid sequence: CASSGGPGGAGYGYTF.

This chain uses TRBV11-2 with TRBJ1-2, with D perhaps matching TRBD1 (6 bases). Germline CDR1 reads SGHAT; CDR2 reads FQNNGV. There are 14 residues in the CDR3. The V gene lost 3 bases and the J gene lost 0 bases, with 8 bases spanning the gap. The CDR3, as DNA: TGTGCCAGCAGCTTGACAGGCTCTAACTATGGCTACACCTTC. Amino acids: CASSLTGSNYGYTF.